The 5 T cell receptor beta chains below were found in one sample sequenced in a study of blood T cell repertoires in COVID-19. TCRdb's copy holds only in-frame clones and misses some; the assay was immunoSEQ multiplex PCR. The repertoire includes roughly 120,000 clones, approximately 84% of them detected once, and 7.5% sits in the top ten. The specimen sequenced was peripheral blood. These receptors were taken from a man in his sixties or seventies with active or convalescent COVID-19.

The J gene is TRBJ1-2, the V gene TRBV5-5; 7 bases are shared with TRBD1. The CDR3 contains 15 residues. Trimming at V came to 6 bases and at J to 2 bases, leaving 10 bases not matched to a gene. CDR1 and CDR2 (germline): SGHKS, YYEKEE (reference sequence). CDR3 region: CASTLSGGGNYGYTF. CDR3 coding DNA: TGTGCCAGCACCCTTTCAGGGGGTGGCAACTATGGCTACACCTTC.

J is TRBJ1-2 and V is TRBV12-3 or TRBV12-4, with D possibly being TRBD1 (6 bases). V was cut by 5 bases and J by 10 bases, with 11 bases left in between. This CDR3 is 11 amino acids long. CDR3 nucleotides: TGTGCCAGCAGTGACAGGCTTGACTACACCTTC. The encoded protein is CASSDRLDYTF.

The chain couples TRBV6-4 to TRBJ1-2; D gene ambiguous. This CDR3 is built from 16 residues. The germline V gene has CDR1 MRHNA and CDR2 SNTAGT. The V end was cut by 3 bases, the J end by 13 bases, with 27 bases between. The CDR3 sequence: CASSDNLGTGTRGFTF. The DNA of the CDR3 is TGTGCCAGCAGTGATAACCTCGGAACGGGAACCCGAGGATTCACCTTC.

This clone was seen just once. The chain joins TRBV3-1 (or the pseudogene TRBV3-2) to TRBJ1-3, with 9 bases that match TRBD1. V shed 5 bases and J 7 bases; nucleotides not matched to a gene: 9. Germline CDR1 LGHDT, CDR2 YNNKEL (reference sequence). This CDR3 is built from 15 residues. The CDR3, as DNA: TGTGCCAGCAGCTTAGCCGGGACAGGGCGGAACACCATATATTTT. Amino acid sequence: CASSLAGTGRNTIYF.

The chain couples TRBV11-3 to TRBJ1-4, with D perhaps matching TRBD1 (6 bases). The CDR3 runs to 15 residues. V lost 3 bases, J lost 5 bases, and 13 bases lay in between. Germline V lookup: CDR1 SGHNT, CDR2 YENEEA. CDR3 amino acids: CASSFSGTPNEKLFF. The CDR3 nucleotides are TGTGCCAGCAGCTTTAGTGGGACACCGAATGAAAAACTGTTTTTT.